These T cell receptor beta chains were read from a single sample in a study of post-analysis software for immune sequencing data. TCRdb used MiXCR to reprocess the PCR reads, holding one entry per CDR3 protein. The top ten hold roughly 1.8% of the sample, which has about 560,000 distinct CDR3 sequences, 40% to 50% seen once. Sequencing was carried out using blood. These receptor sequences come from a girl aged 10-17 years with multiple sclerosis. Both conserved end residues are trimmed from each CDR3.

v_call cdr3_aa
TRBV20-1 SASRALAKNIQY
TRBV7-7 ASSKGQGNEQF
TRBV12-3/TRBV12-4 ASSSDTPTEAF
TRBV12-3/TRBV12-4 ASSGWGRDPRETQY
TRBV12-3/TRBV12-4 ASSFGRSGAGGYT
TRBV12-3/TRBV12-4 ASSGERGNIQY
TRBV20-1 SAPTSGSGDEQF
TRBV9 ASSVGVPNEQF
TRBV11-2 ASSPPVRRANNEQF
TRBV29-1 SAGTGDYGYT
TRBV6-1 ASSAWGTGNQNIQY
TRBV3-1 ASSQLTRGDSPLH
TRBV10-3 AISEAGGENTEAF
TRBV6-5 ASSYRRRAASLSYEQY
TRBV6-5 ASTPRVSGGIDTQY